The sample holds a few counts of the clone carrying this T cell receptor (beta chain). As yet, its antigen is unknown. The CDR3 runs 15 residues. Germline assignment: CDR1 MDHEN and CDR2 SYDVKM. After removal of 5 bases from V and 4 bases from J, the junction contained 8 bases not matched to a gene. To make TCR beta libraries, researchers used iRepertoire HTBI primers and Arm-PCR of CDR3 regions. TCRdb reprocessed the multiplex PCR reads via MiXCR and lists one record per CDR3 protein. The sample contains roughly 610,000 distinct CDR3 sequences, less than 20% of which appear only once. The sample belongs to a study of regulatory T cells in long-lasting Graves disease. Study findings and constraints: Persistent disease preferred TRBV28, TRBJ1-2 and TRBJ2-5.

The time point: newly diagnosed GD, antithyroid drugs for less than 3 months. With RNA extracted from PBMCs as input, the TCR library was made. This same sample was also part of a study on T cells in Graves' hyperthyroidism and ophthalmopathy.

The specimen was peripheral blood mononuclear cells (PBMCs), collected at new diagnosis, from a patient treated with antithyroid drugs. The V gene is TRBV28, the J gene TRBJ2-7; TRBD1 matches at 10 bases. This receptor was obtained from a woman aged 25-40 years with Graves disease. The CDR3 loop is CASSDRGRGTYEQYF. The DNA of the CDR3 is TGTGCCAGCAGTGACAGGGGGCGCGGGACGTACGAGCAGTACTTC.